The 19 T cell receptor beta chains listed next were all sequenced from one sample in a study of T cells after yellow fever vaccination. One entry per CDR3 protein results from TCRdb running MiXCR on the 5' RACE reads. The repertoire holds approximately 85,000 distinct CDR3 sequences, with 10% to 15% as singletons. The sequencing here drew on CD8+ T cells not binding an NS4B(214-222) dextramer, sorted from PBMCs, taken roughly 20 days after the first yellow fever vaccination. The receptors originated from a man in his late teens or twenties who received the YFV17D yellow fever vaccine.

The chain joins TRBV21-1 to TRBJ2-7; whether TRBD2, the table's D call, matches the DNA was not checked. TRBV21-1 corresponds to a pseudogene. The CDR3 contains 13 residues. The CDR3 DNA reads TGTGCCAGCCGCGGGAGGGGGGAATACGAGCAGTACGTC. It specifies CASRGRGEYEQYV.

V gene TRBV7-9 combines with J gene TRBJ2-3; no clear D. Germline CDR1 reads SEHNR; CDR2 reads FQNEAQ (reference sequence). Between the trimmed V and J ends, which lost 3 bases and 6 bases, there was a span of 10 bases. The CDR3 loop spans 13 amino acids. The CDR3 protein is CASSLVPYDTQYF. The CDR3 DNA reads as TGTGCCAGCAGCTTGGTTCCGTACGATACGCAGTATTTT.

This clonotype was counted between two and nine times. The rearrangement joins TRBV10-3 to TRBJ2-7; a possible D gene is TRBD1 (5 bases). This CDR3 comprises 13 residues. Looked up from germline, CDR1 is ENHRY and CDR2 is SYGVKD. V was trimmed by 8 bases and J by 3 bases, leaving 14 bases between them. The CDR3 spells CAISFDSFYEQYF. CDR3 DNA: TGTGCCATCTCCTTTGACAGTTTCTACGAGCAGTACTTC.

This clonotype is medium-sized in the sample. This sequence joins TRBV12-3 or TRBV12-4 and TRBJ1-2, with unresolved D. This CDR3 has 13 amino acids. V shed 4 bases and J shed 7 bases, with 13 bases lying between them. Here the CDR3 reads CASSSNGFGGYTF. DNA of the CDR3: TGTGCCAGCAGTTCCAATGGTTTCGGTGGCTACACCTTC.

The J gene is TRBJ2-1, the V gene TRBV7-3; the D gene could be TRBD1 or TRBD2 (5 bases each). The CDR3 is 14 residues long. The germline V gene has CDR1 SGHTA and CDR2 FQGTGA. Trimming cost V 5 bases and J 5 bases, with 13 bases left between them. CDR3 sequence reads: CASSAEGKDNEQFF. The CDR3 DNA reads as TGTGCCAGCAGCGCCGAGGGGAAGGACAATGAGCAGTTCTTC.

This clonotype was seen only a few times. The gene calls are TRBV7-8 and TRBJ2-7; no firm D call. In germline, CDR1 is SGHVS, CDR2 FQNEAQ. V was trimmed by 1 base and J by 4 bases, leaving 11 bases between them. CDR3 length: 14 amino acids. The CDR3 here is CASSLEGFSYEQYF. CDR3 sequence (DNA): TGTGCCAGCAGCTTAGAGGGTTTTTCGTACGAGCAGTACTTC.

The chain has TRBV12-3 or TRBV12-4 and TRBJ1-5; weak D call: TRBD1 (6 bases). The CDR3 has 14 amino acids. V lost 3 bases, J lost 4 bases, and 10 bases lay in between. Written as DNA, the CDR3 is TGTGCCAGCAGTTTTGGGGGGCCGAATCAGCCCCAGCATTTT. Protein: CASSFGGPNQPQHF.

The genes are TRBV15 and TRBJ2-7, with 7 bases lining up with TRBD1. The germline V gene encodes CDR1 LNHNV and CDR2 YYDKDF (reference sequence). This CDR3 comprises 15 residues. Losses at the gene ends were 1 base for V and 6 bases for J; bases not matched to a gene: 9. The CDR3 here is CATSRVGDRAGEQYF. The CDR3 DNA sequence: TGTGCCACCAGCAGAGTAGGCGACAGGGCTGGCGAGCAGTACTTC. Looking up the rest from reference TRBV15 and TRBJ2-7 gives the full variable domain: DAMVIQNPRYQVTQFGKPVTLSCSQTLNHNVMYWYQQKSSQAPKLLFHYYDKDFNNEADTPDNFQSRRPNTSFCFLDIRSPGLGDTAMYLCATSRVGDRAGEQYFGPGTRLTVT.

This rearrangement joins TRBV20-1 to TRBJ2-7; no definite D call. The CDR3 has 12 residues. CDR1 is DFQATT and CDR2 is SNEGSKA in the germline V gene (reference sequence). The ends were cut back, 0 bases at V and 4 bases at J, with 7 bases in the middle. This CDR3 is CSARDMGYEQYF. The CDR3 nucleotides are TGCAGTGCTAGAGATATGGGGTACGAGCAGTACTTC.

This clonotype was seen only a few times. The chain recombines TRBV6-4 with TRBJ2-1; TRBD2 is a possible D gene (7 bases). CDR1 and CDR2 from the germline V gene are MRHNA and SNTAGT. The CDR3 is 17 amino acids. V was trimmed by 2 bases and J by 0 bases, leaving 14 bases between them. CDR3 amino acids: CASSDGRGPLSYNEQFF. As DNA, the CDR3 is TGTGCCAGCAGTGACGGGCGGGGGCCGCTCTCCTACAATGAGCAGTTCTTC.

This clonotype was recorded a few times. The chain couples TRBV6-2 or TRBV6-3 to TRBJ2-1; D is perhaps TRBD1 or TRBD2 (5 bases each). Germline CDR1 and CDR2: MNHEY and SVGEGT. The germline V and J ends were trimmed by 2 bases and 5 bases, with 10 bases remaining between them. The CDR3 contains 14 residues. CDR3 in amino acids: CASSYPRENNEQFF. Written as DNA, the CDR3 is TGTGCCAGCAGTTACCCCAGGGAGAACAATGAGCAGTTCTTC.

The chain has TRBV7-6 and TRBJ2-3; possibly TRBD2 for D (6 bases). The CDR3 spans 12 residues. With 6 bases removed from V and 4 bases from J, the gap between germline ends came to 8 bases. From germline, CDR1 is SGHVS and CDR2 FNYEAQ. CDR3 bases: TGTGCCAGCAGAGGGGAGGCAGATACGCAGTATTTT. This encodes CASRGEADTQYF.

This clonotype appeared many times. This chain uses TRBV20-1 with TRBJ2-7, with 11 positions matching TRBD2. Germline V gives CDR1 DFQATT, CDR2 SNEGSKA (reference sequence). After removal of 3 bases from V and 3 bases from J, the junction contained 4 bases not matched to a gene. The CDR3 consists of 14 residues. CDR3 DNA sequence: TGCAGTGCTAGTAGTCTAGCGGGGGGCTACGAGCAGTACTTC. Protein product: CSASSLAGGYEQYF.

The chain employs TRBV7-8 and TRBJ2-2; D is uncertain. Germline V lookup: CDR1 SGHVS, CDR2 FQNEAQ. There are 16 residues in the CDR3. Trimming took 1 base from V and 6 from J, leaving 15 bases between them. The CDR3 DNA reads as TGTGCCAGCAGCTTAGATCCCTTGGCTGGCCCCGGGGAGCTGTTTTTT. Protein product: CASSLDPLAGPGELFF. Full variable domain (rest looked up from reference TRBV7-8 and TRBJ2-2): GAGVSQSPRYKVAKRGQDVALRCDPISGHVSLFWYQQALGQGPEFLTYFQNEAQLDKSGLPSDRFFAERPEGSVSTLKIQRTQQEDSAVYLCASSLDPLAGPGELFFGEGSRLTVL.

Only a few counts were recorded for this clonotype. This chain links TRBV20-1 with TRBJ2-1, with D perhaps matching TRBD2 (6 bases). Trimming pared 0 bases from V and 1 base from J, leaving 10 bases between. This CDR3 has 15 residues. From germline, CDR1 is DFQATT and CDR2 SNEGSKA (reference sequence). This CDR3 is CSARDLAGSYNEQFF. In nucleotides, the CDR3 is TGCAGTGCTAGAGATTTGGCGGGGTCCTACAATGAGCAGTTCTTC.

This clonotype has a handful of counts. The V gene is TRBV4-2, the J gene TRBJ2-5, with TRBD1 as a possible D gene (5 bases). Germline V gene data show CDR1 as LGHNA and CDR2 as YNFKEQ. The CDR3 contains 16 residues. Trimming took off 0 bases at V and 5 bases at J, with 16 bases between the two ends. The CDR3, as DNA: TGTGCCAGCAGCCAAGATGGAAGGGGAAGTCGGGAGACCCAGTACTTC. Its protein is CASSQDGRGSRETQYF.

This chain uses TRBV4-1 with TRBJ1-1; possibly TRBD1 for D (6 bases). V lost 3 bases and J 0 bases, leaving 11 bases between the germline ends. Germline V lookup: CDR1 MGHRA, CDR2 YSYEKL. The length of the CDR3 is 15 residues. The CDR3 reads CASSHYQGLNTEAFF. CDR3 DNA: TGCGCCAGCAGCCATTATCAGGGGTTGAACACTGAAGCTTTCTTT.

This clonotype was seen more than once but under ten times. The rearrangement links TRBV3-1 to TRBJ2-7; 10 bases align to TRBD2. The J segment lost 4 bases and the V segment lost 4 bases, leaving 10 bases of the junction unmatched. Looked up from germline, CDR1 is LGHDT and CDR2 is YNNKEL (reference sequence). CDR3 length: 16 amino acids. The CDR3 DNA follows: TGTGCCAGCAGCCCATTCCCCAGCGGGGGGGAGTACGAGCAGTACTTC. It yields the protein CASSPFPSGGEYEQYF.

The chain combines TRBV7-9 with TRBJ2-5; TRBD1 is a possible D gene (6 bases). V lost 4 bases to trimming and J lost 1 base, with 13 bases between them. This CDR3 contains 15 residues. The germline CDR1 and CDR2 sequences are SEHNR and FQNEAQ (reference sequence). The CDR3 DNA is TGTGCCAGCAGCTATCAGACAGGACTCCAAGAGACCCAGTACTTC. Translating gives CASSYQTGLQETQYF.